Below, 5 T cell receptor beta chains from the same sample are listed, as sequenced in a study of response to subunit inactivated influenza vaccine. TCRdb re-called the RT-PCR reads through MiXCR, storing one row per CDR3 protein. The repertoire has approximately 570,000 distinct CDR3 sequences, around 8% of them found once; the top ten carry approximately 13%. The starting material was PBMCs from blood, obtained roughly 24 months after vaccination. The source is a man aged 50 to 69 who received an inactivated influenza vaccine.

This chain joins TRBV19 and TRBJ2-5; 14 bases fit TRBD2. This CDR3 comprises 17 residues. V shed 6 bases, J shed 2 bases, and the junction held 8 bases outside the gene matches. The germline CDR1 and CDR2 sequences are LNHDA and SQIVND (reference sequence). The CDR3 protein is CASRGGTSGGGQETQYF. CDR3 nucleotides: TGTGCCAGTAGGGGAGGGACTAGCGGGGGCGGGCAAGAGACCCAGTACTTC. The entire variable domain, with the rest obtained from reference TRBV19 and TRBJ2-5, is as follows: DGGITQSPKYLFRKEGQNVTLSCEQNLNHDAMYWYRQDPGQGLRLIYYSQIVNDFQKGDIAEGYSVSREKKESFPLTVTSAQKNPTAFYLCASRGGTSGGGQETQYFGPGTRLLVL.

This clonotype occurred many times. The chain recombines TRBV20-1 with TRBJ2-3; 10 bases agree with TRBD1. The V and J ends lost 5 bases and 2 bases, in that order; junction bases with no gene match: 7. Germline-derived CDR1 and CDR2 are DFQATT and SNEGSKA (reference sequence). CDR3 length: 15 amino acids. DNA for the CDR3: TGCAGTGCTCCAGACAGGGGGCGTACCACAGATACGCAGTATTTT. Its protein is CSAPDRGRTTDTQYF.

The CDR3 DNA sequence: TGTGCCAGCAGTTTGGGAGCGGCAGGTACGCAGTATTTT. Amino acids: CASSLGAAGTQYF. The chain has TRBV27 and TRBJ2-3; D perhaps matches TRBD2 (5 bases). CDR1 and CDR2 (germline): MNHEY, SMNVEV (reference sequence). The CDR3 contains 13 residues. V lost 3 bases and J lost 8, with 12 bases in between.

As concerns this clonotype: Mismatch with germline at one junction end may stem from a read error. The rearrangement uses TRBV7-9 and TRBJ2-7; the match to TRBD1 covers 7 bases. Germline CDR1 SEHNR, CDR2 FQNEAQ (reference sequence). The CDR3 runs to 12 residues. The CDR3 here is CASSLTTGETSF. CDR3 sequence (DNA): TGTGCCAGCAGCCTCACTACAGGGGAAACCAGCTTC.

This chain uses TRBV9 with TRBJ2-1; D remains ambiguous. The ends were cut back, 3 bases at V and 4 bases at J, with 11 bases in the middle. Germline V CDR1 and CDR2: SGDLS, YYNGEE. CDR3 size: 14 residues. CDR3 region: CASSATTSYNEQFF. In DNA, the CDR3 is TGTGCCAGCAGCGCCACGACTTCTTACAATGAGCAGTTCTTC.